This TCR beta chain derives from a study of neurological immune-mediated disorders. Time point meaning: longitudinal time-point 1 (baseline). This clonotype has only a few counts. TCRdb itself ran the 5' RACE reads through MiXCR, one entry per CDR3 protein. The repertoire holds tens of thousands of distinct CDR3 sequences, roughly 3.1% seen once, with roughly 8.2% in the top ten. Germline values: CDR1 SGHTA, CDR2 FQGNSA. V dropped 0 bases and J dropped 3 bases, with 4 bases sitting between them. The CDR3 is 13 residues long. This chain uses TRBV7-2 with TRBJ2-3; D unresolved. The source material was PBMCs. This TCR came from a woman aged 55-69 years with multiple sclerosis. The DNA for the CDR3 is TGTGCCAGCAGCTTAGCCTGGACAGATACGCAGTATTTT. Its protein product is CASSLAWTDTQYF.